This T cell receptor beta chain was retrieved from a study of T-cell memory formation after mild COVID-19 (dated by TCRdb to 2020 to 2023). For context, the study as a whole: TCR sequence clusters from the two donors were largely donor specific. The cohort was made up of two young adult volunteers, one female and one male, who were previously healthy. In two donors, T-cell clones that expanded and contracted after mild COVID-19 were tracked by sequencing TCRalpha and TCRbeta repertoires over time.

Points on this clonotype: The specificity of this receptor is unknown. Per-base quality was not reported, and no clone a single base away is much larger than it.

Sequencing took place on an Illumina NovaSeq 6000. TCRalpha and TCRbeta cDNA libraries were built by 5'RACE with constant-segment primers, adding sample barcodes and unique molecular identifiers. RNA was extracted from every sample with Trizol reagent. Libraries were amplified in two PCR steps, with a second sample barcode and Illumina TruSeq adapters added in the second step. Sequencing of the libraries was done on an Illumina NovaSeq, producing 2 x 150 bp paired-end reads. Processing in the source paper ran as follows. With migec v1.2.7, reads were demultiplexed and then collapsed into UMI-guided consensus sequences. Using mixcr v2.1.11, UMI consensuses were aligned to TRA and TRB V and J templates and then assembled into clonotypes. A clonotype was counted as expanded or contracted only if both edgeR and NoisET called the change significant, with noise models trained on biological replicates. For edgeR calls, the cutoffs were a false discovery rate-adjusted p below 0.01 and a log2 fold-change threshold of 1. PCA with hierarchical clustering of max-normalized trajectories of the 1000 most abundant clonotypes was used as exploratory dynamics analysis. Separately sequenced CD4+ and CD8+ repertoires were used to assign the CD4 or CD8 phenotype of responding clones. TCRdb reprocessed the public reads (quality trimming at Q25 with fastp, clone calling with MiXCR) and kept in-frame beta chains. Entries that share a CDR3 protein sequence are merged under the most common genes and DNA. The V and J calls, along with clone size, are taken from TCRdb and not from the paper's own processing. This sample gives roughly 250,000 distinct CDR3 sequences in total; 16% of them show up just once. The ten largest clonotypes hold more than 20% of the sample.

Ficoll-Paque density gradient centrifugation was the method used to isolate PBMCs. General conclusions and limits of the study: From day 15 to 85, contracting clones showed balanced CD4/CD8 phenotypes, whereas a second wave of clones that expanded from day 15 to 37 leaned towards CD4+. SARS-CoV-2 specificity of the second-wave clones peaking on day 37 was not confirmed. Contracting CD4+ clones were found mainly in CM and EM memory subsets, while CD8+ clones were enriched in EMRA. Only a couple of mild cases were covered by the study, and larger cohorts that include severe cases with pre-infection samples were considered necessary. Some responding clones were found in pre-infection memory, which suggests that pre-existing cross-reactive memory T cells took part in the SARS-CoV-2 response.

Via the germline V gene (reference sequence), CDR1 is DFQATT and CDR2 SNEGSKA. Reading from cysteine to phenylalanine, the CDR3 counts 14 amino acids. CDR3 DNA is the only sequence kept; it has 42 bases, read in frame from the first base. The junction shows trimming of 3 bases on V and 2 bases on J, plus 13 bases between the germline ends. This clonotype was sampled from a man aged 18 to 35 who had mild COVID-19 (a few samples of this study predate the infection). The sample titles of this study are shuffled in the database, so cell type and time point are left out; the donor was told from shared clones. The source material was PBMCs or a T cell subset sorted from them (not recorded which). This receptor chain uses TRBV20-1 and TRBJ1-2; TRBD1 is possibly the D segment (5 matching bases). The CDR3 has the sequence CSASAGSANYGYTF. The DNA is TGCAGTGCTAGCGCAGGGAGTGCAAACTATGGCTACACCTTC.